The 24 T cell receptor beta chains below come from one sample, sequenced in a study of blood T cell repertoires in COVID-19. Measured with immunoSEQ multiplex PCR; TCRdb has only the in-frame clones, and not every one. The sample comprises 150,000 to 200,000 clones, roughly 80% of which are singletons, and approximately 9.9% rests with the top ten. What was sequenced was PBMCs or T cells enriched from blood (not recorded which). These TCRs come from a man in his fifties who had recovered from COVID-19.

For this clone: Other nucleotide sequences in the sample specify the same CDR3. This chain uses TRBV5-1 with TRBJ2-3; TRBD1 aligns across 7 bases. The CDR3 sequence is 15 residues long. Looked up from germline, CDR1 is SGHRS and CDR2 is YFSETQ. J lost 1 base, V lost 3 bases, and 5 bases had no gene match. For the CDR3, the DNA is TGCGCCAGCAGCTCCGACAGGGTAGGCACAGATACGCAGTATTTT. Its translation is CASSSDRVGTDTQYF.

The rearrangement uses TRBV28 and TRBJ1-6; possibly TRBD1 for D (6 bases). This CDR3 region has 13 residues. Germline V gene lookup returns CDR1 MDHEN and CDR2 SYDVKM. V was shortened by 5 bases and J by 9 bases, with 11 bases between the two germline ends. The CDR3 nucleotides are TGTGCCAGCAGTACAGACAGGACTTCACCCCTCCACTTT. It encodes CASSTDRTSPLHF.

The rearrangement links TRBV3-1 (or the pseudogene TRBV3-2) to TRBJ1-6; TRBD1 is a possible D gene (6 bases). Germline V lookup: CDR1 LGHDT, CDR2 YNNKEL (reference sequence). The CDR3 loop spans 13 amino acids. V dropped 4 bases and J dropped 9 bases, with 10 bases sitting between them. The CDR3 region has the DNA TGTGCCAGCAGCCTAGGGGGGGTTTCACCCCTCCACTTT. Translation: CASSLGGVSPLHF.

J is TRBJ2-5 and V is TRBV19; tentative D call: TRBD1 (6 bases). CDR3 length: 13 amino acids. The germline V and J ends were trimmed by 2 bases and 4 bases, with 8 bases remaining between them. Germline assignment: CDR1 LNHDA and CDR2 SQIVND (reference sequence). CDR3 DNA: TGTGCCAGTAGTATACAGGGGTTAGAGACCCAGTACTTC. Residues: CASSIQGLETQYF.

This chain connects TRBV7-9 to TRBJ2-4; D might be TRBD2 (5 bases). The germline CDR1 and CDR2 sequences are SEHNR and FQNEAQ (reference sequence). V shed 1 base and J shed 0 bases, with 13 bases lying between them. CDR3 length equals 17 residues. The CDR3 here is CASSLVVSAGAKNIQYF. The CDR3 DNA reads as TGTGCCAGCAGCTTAGTTGTAAGTGCGGGAGCCAAAAACATTCAGTACTTC.

This chain uses TRBV28 with TRBJ2-2; no clear D. Germline V gene sequence: CDR1 MDHEN, CDR2 SYDVKM. Between the trimmed V and J ends, which lost 4 bases and 6 bases, there was a span of 15 bases. This CDR3 region has 15 residues. CDR3 loop: CASSSAALHAGELFF. The CDR3 DNA is TGTGCCAGCAGTTCGGCGGCTCTCCATGCCGGGGAGCTGTTTTTT.

This clone was recorded a few times. V is TRBV9 and J is TRBJ1-6; no definite D call. V was shortened by 3 bases and J by 6 bases, with 10 bases between the two germline ends. CDR3 size: 14 residues. Germline CDR1 is SGDLS and CDR2 is YYNGEE. In DNA, the CDR3 is TGTGCCAGCAGCGCGACACAAGGTAATTCACCCCTCCACTTT. It encodes CASSATQGNSPLHF.

This clone was recorded only once. This rearrangement joins TRBV28 to TRBJ2-1; 10 nucleotides line up with TRBD2. The CDR3 contains 15 residues. Per the germline V gene, CDR1 is MDHEN and CDR2 is SYDVKM. The V and J ends lost 7 bases and 5 bases, in that order; junction bases with no gene match: 8. The CDR3 DNA reads TGTGCCAGCAAGTCTTCGGGACTAGCGAACAATGAGCAGTTCTTC. The encoded protein is CASKSSGLANNEQFF.

V is TRBV9 and J is TRBJ2-1; 10 nucleotides line up with TRBD1. The CDR3 has 17 amino acids. The V gene's germline CDR1 is SGDLS and CDR2 YYNGEE. V lost 0 bases and J lost 5; bases outside the gene matches: 8. The DNA for the CDR3 is TGTGCCAGCAGCGTAGTATCCGGGACAGGGGATAACAATGAGCAGTTCTTC. Translated, it gives CASSVVSGTGDNNEQFF.

The V and J genes are TRBV3-1 (or the pseudogene TRBV3-2) and TRBJ2-3, with 9 bases fitting TRBD2. The CDR3 covers 15 residues. V dropped 3 bases and J dropped 2; count of bases not matched to a gene: 3. Germline CDR1 LGHDT, CDR2 YNNKEL (reference sequence). The CDR3 reads CASSQSGRTTDTQYF. CDR3 coding DNA: TGTGCCAGCAGCCAGAGCGGGAGGACCACAGATACGCAGTATTTT.

This chain connects TRBV5-1 to TRBJ1-2, with 8 positions matching TRBD1. CDR3 length equals 14 residues. Germline CDR1 SGHRS, CDR2 YFSETQ. V gave up 0 bases and J gave up 11 bases; unmatched junction bases: 9. The CDR3 is CASSLGGTGPGYTF. The CDR3 DNA reads as TGCGCCAGCAGCTTGGGAGGGACAGGCCCAGGTTACACCTTC.

The chain recombines TRBV7-3 with TRBJ1-6; a weak D match, TRBD1 (5 bases). CDR3 length: 16 amino acids. In germline, CDR1 is SGHTA, CDR2 FQGTGA. V was cut by 2 bases and J by 0 bases, with 8 bases left in between. CDR3 DNA: TGTGCCAGCAGCTTACAGGGAAACTCCTATAATTCACCCCTCCACTTT. Its protein is CASSLQGNSYNSPLHF.

This clone was recorded once. The rearrangement uses TRBV5-4 and TRBJ1-1; TRBD1 agrees at 9 bases. CDR1 and CDR2 from the germline V gene are SGHNT and YYREEE (reference sequence). The CDR3 has 18 amino acids. V lost 0 bases, J lost 0 bases, and 9 bases stayed unmatched. CDR3 region: CASSLGSGTGIMNTEAFF. In nucleotides, the CDR3 is TGTGCCAGCAGCTTGGGGTCCGGGACAGGGATCATGAACACTGAAGCTTTCTTT. Variable domain in full (rest from reference TRBV5-4 and TRBJ1-1): ETGVTQSPTHLIKTRGQQVTLRCSSQSGHNTVSWYQQALGQGPQFIFQYYREEENGRGNFPPRFSGLQFPNYSSELNVNALELDDSALYLCASSLGSGTGIMNTEAFFGQGTRLTVV.

This chain joins TRBV4-2 and TRBJ1-1; D may be TRBD1 (6 bases). The CDR3 has 16 residues. The germline gives CDR1 LGHNA, CDR2 YNFKEQ. Trimming removed 0 bases at V and 4 bases at J, with 15 bases between. CDR3: CASSQDTGGAGTEAFF. The CDR3, as DNA: TGTGCCAGCAGCCAAGATACGGGGGGCGCCGGCACTGAAGCTTTCTTT.

The chain recombines TRBV7-9 with TRBJ2-5; 8 positions match TRBD1. V was clipped by 0 bases and J by 0 bases; unmatched bases: 3. The germline V gene has CDR1 SEHNR and CDR2 FQNEAQ (reference sequence). The CDR3 totals 16 residues. CDR3 bases: TGTGCCAGCAGCTTAGCTCAGGGGGCGTACCAAGAGACCCAGTACTTC. This sequence encodes CASSLAQGAYQETQYF.

This chain uses TRBV6-5 with TRBJ2-2; D is ambiguous. V was pared by 0 bases and J by 7 bases, with 6 bases between. The CDR3 runs to 13 residues. CDR1 is MNHEY, CDR2 SVGAGI, per germline. CDR3 nucleotide sequence: TGTGCCAGCAGTTACTCTTGGAGCGGGGAGCTGTTTTTT. It is translated as CASSYSWSGELFF.

The genes are TRBV5-1 and TRBJ2-7; D gene uncertain. Germline V gives CDR1 SGHRS, CDR2 YFSETQ. The CDR3 loop spans 11 amino acids. Trimming shortened V by 3 bases and J by 4 bases, and 5 bases separated the two germline ends. The CDR3 DNA reads as TGCGCCAGCAGCTCTGAGTACGAGCAGTACTTC. Protein product: CASSSEYEQYF.

The chain uses TRBV6-5 and TRBJ2-7; D is perhaps TRBD2 (7 bases). Trimming shortened V by 2 bases and J by 3 bases, and 14 bases separated the two germline ends. The CDR3 is 15 amino acids. CDR1 and CDR2 (germline): MNHEY, SVGAGI. CDR3 sequence reads: CASSYEGGKNYEQYF. CDR3 nucleotides: TGTGCCAGCAGTTACGAGGGGGGGAAGAACTACGAGCAGTACTTC.

The V gene is TRBV5-6, the J gene TRBJ1-5, with a tentative D call TRBD1 (5 bases). Trimming shortened V by 0 bases and J by 5 bases, and 12 bases separated the two germline ends. In germline, CDR1 is SGHDT, CDR2 YYEEEE. The CDR3 extends over 15 amino acids. The CDR3 DNA reads TGTGCCAGCAGCTTGGGGGACTCCGGGTATCAGCCCCAGCATTTT. It is translated as CASSLGDSGYQPQHF. Together with reference TRBV5-6 and TRBJ1-5, the CDR3 gives the full variable domain: DAGVTQSPTHLIKTRGQQVTLRCSPKSGHDTVSWYQQALGQGPQFIFQYYEEEERQRGNFPDRFSGHQFPNYSSELNVNALLLGDSALYLCASSLGDSGYQPQHFGDGTRLSIL.

V gene TRBV19 combines with J gene TRBJ2-3; 8 positions agree with TRBD1. CDR1 is LNHDA and CDR2 is SQIVND in the germline V gene (reference sequence). Trimming at V came to 3 bases and at J to 1 base, leaving 0 bases not matched to a gene. The CDR3 has 14 residues. The CDR3 here is CASSMGQGTDTQYF. CDR3 in DNA: TGTGCCAGTAGTATGGGACAGGGCACAGATACGCAGTATTTT.

The chain couples TRBV29-1 to TRBJ2-3; TRBD2 matches 10 bases. V was pared by 4 bases and J by 7 bases, with 11 bases of the junction left unmatched. Looked up from germline, CDR1 is SQVTM and CDR2 is ANQGSEA. The CDR3 runs 15 residues. CDR3 sequence: CSVAGTSERPNTQYF. The CDR3 DNA reads as TGCAGCGTTGCGGGGACTAGCGAGAGACCAAATACGCAGTATTTT.

The rearrangement links TRBV5-1 to TRBJ2-7, with D possibly being TRBD2 (5 bases). CDR3 size: 15 residues. Germline CDR1 reads SGHRS; CDR2 reads YFSETQ. Deletions cut 0 bases from V and 5 bases from J, with 15 bases between. Here the CDR3 reads CASSLVLSIGNEQYF. The CDR3 DNA reads TGCGCCAGCAGCTTGGTCCTATCTATCGGGAACGAGCAGTACTTC.

This clone was seen a few times. The chain links TRBV14 to TRBJ2-1, with a possible D match to TRBD2 (5 bases). Trimming removed 8 bases from V and 1 base from J, with 12 bases in between. CDR3 length: 14 amino acids. Germline loops: CDR1 SGHDN, CDR2 FVKESK. CDR3 DNA sequence: TGTGCCAGCTCCCCGGGGTTTTCCTACAATGAGCAGTTCTTC. This encodes CASSPGFSYNEQFF.

This chain connects TRBV19 to TRBJ2-5; no definite D call. The CDR3 covers 13 residues. V lost 1 base, J lost 4 bases, and 7 bases lay in between. The V gene's germline CDR1 is LNHDA and CDR2 SQIVND (reference sequence). This chain's CDR3 is CASSIGSGETQYF. In DNA, the CDR3 is TGTGCCAGTAGTATAGGCAGTGGAGAGACCCAGTACTTC.